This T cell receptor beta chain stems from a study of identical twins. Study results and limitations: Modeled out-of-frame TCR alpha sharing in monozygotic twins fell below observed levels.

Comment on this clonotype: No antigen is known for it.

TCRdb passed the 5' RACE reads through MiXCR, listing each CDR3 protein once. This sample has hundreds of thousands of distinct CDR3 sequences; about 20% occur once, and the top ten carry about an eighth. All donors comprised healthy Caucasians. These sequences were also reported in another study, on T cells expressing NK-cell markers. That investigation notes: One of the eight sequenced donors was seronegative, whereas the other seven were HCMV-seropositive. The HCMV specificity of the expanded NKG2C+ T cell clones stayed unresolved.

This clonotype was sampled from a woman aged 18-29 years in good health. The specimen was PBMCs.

The CDR3 sequence: CASNEPGANEQFF. CDR3 nucleotide sequence: TGTGCCAGCAACGAACCGGGGGCGAATGAGCAGTTCTTC. The chain carries TRBV6-6 and TRBJ2-1; perhaps D is TRBD1 or TRBD2 (6 bases each). The CDR3 has 13 residues. The V gene lost 7 bases and the J gene lost 7 bases, with 14 bases spanning the gap. Germline-derived CDR1 and CDR2 are MNHNY and SVGAGI (reference sequence).